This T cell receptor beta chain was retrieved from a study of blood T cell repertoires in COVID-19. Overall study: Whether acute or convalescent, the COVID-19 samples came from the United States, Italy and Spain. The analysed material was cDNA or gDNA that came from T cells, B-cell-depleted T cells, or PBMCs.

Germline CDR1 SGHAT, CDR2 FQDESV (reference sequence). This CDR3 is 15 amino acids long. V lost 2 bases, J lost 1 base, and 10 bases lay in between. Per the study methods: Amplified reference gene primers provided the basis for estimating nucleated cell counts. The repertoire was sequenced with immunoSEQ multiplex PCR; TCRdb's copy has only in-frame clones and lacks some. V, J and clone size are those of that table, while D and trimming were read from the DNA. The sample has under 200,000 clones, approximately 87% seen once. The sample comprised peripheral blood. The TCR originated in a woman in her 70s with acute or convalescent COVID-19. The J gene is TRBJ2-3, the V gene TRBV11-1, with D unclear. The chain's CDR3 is CASSLKSRRTDTQYF. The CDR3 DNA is TGTGCCAGCAGCTTAAAGTCCAGGCGCACAGATACGCAGTATTTT.